The T cell receptor beta chain described here comes from a study of T cell responses to AZD1222 COVID-19 vaccine. Study-level results: AZD1222 recipients seropositive at baseline numbered only five to seven.

This clone was recorded only once. Its antigen is unknown. Profiled with immunoSEQ multiplex PCR; TCRdb holds only in-frame clones, not every one. The table lists tens of thousands of clones, more than 75% of them singletons, with approximately 13% in the top ten. Germline CDR1 SGHTS, CDR2 YDEGEE. The CDR3 runs to 15 residues. V trimming: 4 bases; J trimming: 4 bases; junction bases outside the gene matches: 5. The chain combines TRBV5-8 with TRBJ2-1, with 10 bases aligning to TRBD1. This sample comprised peripheral blood, obtained on day 0 of AZD1222 vaccination. The receptor comes from an adult in good health. This CDR3 reads CASSQTGGAYNEQFF. The CDR3 nucleotides are TGTGCCAGCAGCCAGACAGGGGGCGCGTACAATGAGCAGTTCTTC.